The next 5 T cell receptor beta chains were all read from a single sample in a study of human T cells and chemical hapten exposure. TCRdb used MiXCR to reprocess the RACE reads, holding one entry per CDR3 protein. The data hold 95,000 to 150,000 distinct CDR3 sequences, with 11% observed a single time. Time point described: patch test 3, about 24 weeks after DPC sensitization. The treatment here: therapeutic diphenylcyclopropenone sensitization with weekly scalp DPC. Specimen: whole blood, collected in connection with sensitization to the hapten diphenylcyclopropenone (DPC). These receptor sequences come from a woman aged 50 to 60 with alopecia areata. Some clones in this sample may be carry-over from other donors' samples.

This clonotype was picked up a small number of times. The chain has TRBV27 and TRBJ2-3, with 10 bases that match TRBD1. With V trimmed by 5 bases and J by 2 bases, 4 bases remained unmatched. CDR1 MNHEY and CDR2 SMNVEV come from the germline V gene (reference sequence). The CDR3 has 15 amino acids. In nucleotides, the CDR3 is TGTGCCAGCAGTGAGACAGGGGGCCCCACAGATACGCAGTATTTT. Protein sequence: CASSETGGPTDTQYF.

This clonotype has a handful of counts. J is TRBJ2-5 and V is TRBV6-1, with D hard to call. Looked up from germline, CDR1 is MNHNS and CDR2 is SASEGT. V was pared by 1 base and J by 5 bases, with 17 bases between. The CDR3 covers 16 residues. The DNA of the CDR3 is TGTGCCAGCAGTGAAGTTTTGCCGGATCCGGAGGAGACCCAGTACTTC. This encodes CASSEVLPDPEETQYF.

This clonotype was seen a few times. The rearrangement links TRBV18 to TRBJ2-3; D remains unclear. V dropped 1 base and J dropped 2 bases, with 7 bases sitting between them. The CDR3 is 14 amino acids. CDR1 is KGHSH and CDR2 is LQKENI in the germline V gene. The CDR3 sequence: CASSPLDLTDTQYF. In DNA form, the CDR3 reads TGTGCCAGCTCACCACTGGACCTCACAGATACGCAGTATTTT. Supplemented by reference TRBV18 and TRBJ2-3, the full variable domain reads NAGVMQNPRHLVRRRGQEARLRCSPMKGHSHVYWYRQLPEEGLKFMVYLQKENIIDESGMPKERFSAEFPKEGPSILRIQQVVRGDSAAYFCASSPLDLTDTQYFGPGTRLTVL.

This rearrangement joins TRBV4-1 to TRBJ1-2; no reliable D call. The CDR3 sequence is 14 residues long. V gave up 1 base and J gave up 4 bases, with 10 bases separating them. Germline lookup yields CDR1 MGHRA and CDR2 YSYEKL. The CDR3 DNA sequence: TGCGCCAGCAGCCAAGCCTATGAGGCCTATGGCTACACCTTC. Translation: CASSQAYEAYGYTF.

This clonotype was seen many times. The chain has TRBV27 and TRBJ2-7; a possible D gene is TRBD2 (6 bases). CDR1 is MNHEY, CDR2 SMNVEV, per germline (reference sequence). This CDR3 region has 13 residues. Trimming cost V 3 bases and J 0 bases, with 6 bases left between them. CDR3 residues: CASSFGGSYEQYF. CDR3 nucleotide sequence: TGTGCCAGCAGTTTCGGGGGCTCCTACGAGCAGTACTTC.